This T cell receptor (beta chain) was profiled in a study of OX40 agonist ivuxolimab in advanced cancers. Only in-frame clones appear in the TCRdb table, and some are missing; sequencing was by immunoSEQ multiplex PCR. The top ten clones hold roughly 28% of a sample with over 45,000 clones, about 89% of them seen once. The CDR3 runs 15 residues. Germline V lookup: CDR1 MGHRA, CDR2 YSYEKL. Trimming cost V 0 bases and J 1 base, with 8 bases left between them. This clone occurred once. This material consisted of CD4+ or CD8+ T cells sorted from blood, taken in a trial of the OX40 agonist ivuxolimab. The receptor's source is an adult with an advanced solid tumor such as melanoma, head and neck, liver or kidney cancer. The V gene is TRBV4-1, the J gene TRBJ2-3, with D unclear. The CDR3 region is CASSQEAQRTDTQYF. As DNA, the CDR3 is TGCGCCAGCAGCCAAGAGGCTCAGCGCACAGATACGCAGTATTTT.